Here is one T cell receptor beta chain with its context. Its antigen remains unidentified. The authors obtained over 98% purity in all sorted populations. The whole isolated RNA underwent reverse transcription, so sequencing captured expressed TCRB transcripts. TCRdb keeps only in-frame clones here, not all; method: immunoSEQ multiplex PCR. This sample has some 170,000 clones, with roughly 60% found just once. This entry is derived from a study of beta chain features in type 1 diabetes. The study, taken as a whole, reports: Comparison showed that naive, central memory and Treg TCRB repertoires appeared more similar among patients than among healthy donors. There was a moderate but significant shortening of TCRB CDR3s in all four CD4+ subsets of Type 1 diabetes patients.

Sequencing was done on a sample of naive CD4+ T cells from blood. The origin of this receptor is a man aged 30 to 45 with type 1 diabetes.

The CDR3 is CASSFYRDQPQHF. The CDR3 DNA is TGTGCCAGCAGTTTTTACCGAGATCAGCCCCAGCATTTT. V and J are TRBV28 and TRBJ1-5; D is unresolved. CDR3 length: 13 amino acids. The germline V gene has CDR1 MDHEN and CDR2 SYDVKM. V was trimmed by 3 bases and J by 5 bases, leaving 8 bases between them.